This TCR beta chain was identified in a study of early T cells in non-severe SARS-CoV-2 infection. This clonotype was counted many times. Between the trimmed V and J ends, which lost 0 bases and 0 bases, there was a span of 6 bases. The CDR3 runs to 15 residues. Germline assignment: CDR1 LGHDT and CDR2 YNNKEL (reference sequence). Each cDNA molecule carried a unique molecular identifier. One entry per CDR3 protein, called by TCRdb with MiXCR from the 5' RACE reads. This table holds roughly 72,000 distinct CDR3 sequences, around 12% found once. This sequence joins TRBV3-1 and TRBJ1-3; D is unclear. The source is an adult who was a healthcare worker with PCR-confirmed SARS-CoV-2 infection or an uninfected control (not recorded which). Specimen: whole blood, collected at baseline. CDR3 residues: CASSQDLVSGNTIYF. CDR3 in DNA: TGTGCCAGCAGCCAAGATCTCGTCTCTGGAAACACCATATATTTT.